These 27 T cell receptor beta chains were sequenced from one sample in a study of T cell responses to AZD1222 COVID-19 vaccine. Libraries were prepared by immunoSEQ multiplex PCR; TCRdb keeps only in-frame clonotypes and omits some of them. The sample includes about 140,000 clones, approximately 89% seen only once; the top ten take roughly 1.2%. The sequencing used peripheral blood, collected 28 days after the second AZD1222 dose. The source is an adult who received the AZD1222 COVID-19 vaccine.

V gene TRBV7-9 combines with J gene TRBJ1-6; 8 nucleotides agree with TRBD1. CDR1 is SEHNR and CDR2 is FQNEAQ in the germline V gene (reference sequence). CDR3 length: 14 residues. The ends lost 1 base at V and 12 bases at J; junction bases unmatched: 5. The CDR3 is CASSLGGTGGPLHF. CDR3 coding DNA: TGTGCCAGCAGCTTAGGGGGCACAGGGGGACCCCTCCACTTT.

The CDR3 loop reads CASSGLPSQPQHF. The CDR3 coding sequence is TGTGCCAGCAGTGGGTTGCCAAGCCAGCCCCAGCATTTT. The genes are TRBV27 and TRBJ1-5; D unclear. V gave up 5 bases and J gave up 7 bases, with 12 bases separating them. Germline CDR1 MNHEY, CDR2 SMNVEV (reference sequence). This CDR3 region has 13 residues.

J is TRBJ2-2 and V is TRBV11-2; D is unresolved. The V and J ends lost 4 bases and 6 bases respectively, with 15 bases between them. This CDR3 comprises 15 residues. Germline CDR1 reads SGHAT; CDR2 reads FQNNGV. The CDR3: CASSSIVEFSGELFF. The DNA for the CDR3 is TGTGCCAGCAGCTCGATCGTGGAGTTCTCCGGGGAGCTGTTTTTT.

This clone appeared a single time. CDR3 amino acids: CASSHGTGDYGYTF. CDR3 coding DNA: TGTGCCAGCAGCCATGGGACAGGGGACTATGGCTACACCTTC. This sequence joins TRBV11-2 and TRBJ1-2, with TRBD1 matching 10 bases. Germline CDR1 and CDR2: SGHAT and FQNNGV. The CDR3 loop spans 14 amino acids. The V gene end was trimmed by 5 bases and the J gene end by 3 bases; junction bases not matched to a gene: 3.

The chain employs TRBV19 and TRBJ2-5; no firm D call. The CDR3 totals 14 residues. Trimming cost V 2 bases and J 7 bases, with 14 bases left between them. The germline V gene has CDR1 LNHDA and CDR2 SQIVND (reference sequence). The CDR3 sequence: CASSISGITRTQYF. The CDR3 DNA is TGTGCCAGTAGTATATCTGGGATCACCCGGACCCAGTACTTC.

The CDR3: CASSRSGTGYRTGELFF. The CDR3 DNA follows: TGTGCCAGCTCACGGTCCGGGACAGGGTACAGAACCGGGGAGCTGTTTTTT. This chain connects TRBV18 to TRBJ2-2; 9 positions agree with TRBD1. CDR1 is KGHSH and CDR2 is LQKENI in the germline V gene. The CDR3 has 17 residues. V dropped 4 bases and J dropped 5; count of bases not matched to a gene: 11.

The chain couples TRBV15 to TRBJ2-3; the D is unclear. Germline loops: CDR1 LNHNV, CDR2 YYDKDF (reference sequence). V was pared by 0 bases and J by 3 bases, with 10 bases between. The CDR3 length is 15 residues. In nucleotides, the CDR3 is TGTGCCACCAGCAGAGATTGGAAGTTAACAGATACGCAGTATTTT. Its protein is CATSRDWKLTDTQYF.

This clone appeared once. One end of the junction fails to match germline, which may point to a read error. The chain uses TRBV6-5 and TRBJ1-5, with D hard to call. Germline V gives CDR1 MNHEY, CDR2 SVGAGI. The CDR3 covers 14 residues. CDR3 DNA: TGTGCCAGCAGCCGAAACGGAGATTATCAGGCCCAGCATTTT. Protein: CASSRNGDYQAQHF.

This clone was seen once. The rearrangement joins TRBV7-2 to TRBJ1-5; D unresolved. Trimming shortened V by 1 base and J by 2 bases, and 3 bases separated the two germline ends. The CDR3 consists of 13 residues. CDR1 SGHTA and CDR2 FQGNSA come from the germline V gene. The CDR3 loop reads CASSLDGNQPQHF. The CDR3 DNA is TGTGCCAGCAGCTTAGATGGCAATCAGCCCCAGCATTTT.

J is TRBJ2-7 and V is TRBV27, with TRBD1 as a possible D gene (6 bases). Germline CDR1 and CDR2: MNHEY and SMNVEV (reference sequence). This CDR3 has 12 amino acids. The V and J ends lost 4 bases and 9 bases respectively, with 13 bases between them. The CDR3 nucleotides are TGTGCCAGCAGTTCAACAGGGTTATGGCAGTACTTC. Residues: CASSSTGLWQYF.

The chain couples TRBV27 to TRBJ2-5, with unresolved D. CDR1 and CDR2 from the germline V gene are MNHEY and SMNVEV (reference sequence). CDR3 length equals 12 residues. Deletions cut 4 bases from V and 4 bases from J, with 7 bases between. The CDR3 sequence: CASSYVGETQYF. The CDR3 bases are TGTGCCAGCAGTTATGTCGGAGAGACCCAGTACTTC.

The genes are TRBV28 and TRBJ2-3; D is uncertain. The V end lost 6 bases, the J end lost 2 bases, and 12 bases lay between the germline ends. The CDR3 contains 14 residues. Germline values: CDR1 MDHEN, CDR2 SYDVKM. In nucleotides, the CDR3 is TGTGCCAGCAGCCGTTTTAGACCCACAGATACGCAGTATTTT. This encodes CASSRFRPTDTQYF. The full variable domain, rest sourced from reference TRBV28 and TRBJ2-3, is DVKVTQSSRYLVKRTGEKVFLECVQDMDHENMFWYRQDPGLGLRLIYFSYDVKMKEKGDIPEGYSVSREKKERFSLILESASTNQTSMYLCASSRFRPTDTQYFGPGTRLTVL.

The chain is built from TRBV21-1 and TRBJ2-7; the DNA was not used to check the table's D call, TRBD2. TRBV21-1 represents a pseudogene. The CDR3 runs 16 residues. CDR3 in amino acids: CASSKAPGGSSYEQYF. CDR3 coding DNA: TGTGCCAGCAGCAAAGCGCCTGGCGGGAGTTCCTACGAGCAGTACTTC.

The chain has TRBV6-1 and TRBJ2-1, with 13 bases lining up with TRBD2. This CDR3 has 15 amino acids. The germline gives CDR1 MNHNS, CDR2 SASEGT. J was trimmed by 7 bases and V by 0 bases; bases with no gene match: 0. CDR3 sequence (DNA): TGTGCCAGCAGTGAAGCGGGACTAGCGGGGAATGAGCAGTTCTTC. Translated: CASSEAGLAGNEQFF.

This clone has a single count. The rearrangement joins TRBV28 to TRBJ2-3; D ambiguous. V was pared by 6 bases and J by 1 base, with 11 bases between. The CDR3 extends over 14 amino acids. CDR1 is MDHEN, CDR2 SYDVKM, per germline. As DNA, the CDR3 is TGTGCCAGCAGACCTCCGTCCCGCACAGATACGCAGTATTTT. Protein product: CASRPPSRTDTQYF.

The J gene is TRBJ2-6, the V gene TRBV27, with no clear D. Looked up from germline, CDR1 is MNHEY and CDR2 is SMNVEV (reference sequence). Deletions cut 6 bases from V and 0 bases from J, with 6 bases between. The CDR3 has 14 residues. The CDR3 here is CASSRGSGANVLTF. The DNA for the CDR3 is TGTGCCAGCAGCCGAGGCTCTGGGGCCAACGTCCTGACTTTC.

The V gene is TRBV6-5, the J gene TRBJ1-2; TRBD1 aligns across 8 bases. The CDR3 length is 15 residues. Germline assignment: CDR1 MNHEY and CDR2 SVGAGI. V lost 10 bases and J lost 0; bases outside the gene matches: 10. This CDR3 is CATLGQGGTNYGYTF. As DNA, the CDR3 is TGTGCCACCCTCGGACAGGGAGGAACTAACTATGGCTACACCTTC.

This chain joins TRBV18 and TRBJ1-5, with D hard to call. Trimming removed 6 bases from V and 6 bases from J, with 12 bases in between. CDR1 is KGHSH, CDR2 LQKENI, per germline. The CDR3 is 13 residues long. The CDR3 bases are TGTGCCAGCTCCGCGGAGGGCTCTCAGCCCCAGCATTTT. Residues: CASSAEGSQPQHF. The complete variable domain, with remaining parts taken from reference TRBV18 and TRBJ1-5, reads NAGVMQNPRHLVRRRGQEARLRCSPMKGHSHVYWYRQLPEEGLKFMVYLQKENIIDESGMPKERFSAEFPKEGPSILRIQQVVRGDSAAYFCASSAEGSQPQHFGDGTRLSIL.

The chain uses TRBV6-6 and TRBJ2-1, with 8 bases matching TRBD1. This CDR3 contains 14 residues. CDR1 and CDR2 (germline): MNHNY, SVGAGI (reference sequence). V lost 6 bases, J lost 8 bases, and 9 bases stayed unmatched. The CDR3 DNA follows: TGTGCCAGCAGCCGGACAGGGTTCGTGCATGAGCAGTTCTTC. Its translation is CASSRTGFVHEQFF.

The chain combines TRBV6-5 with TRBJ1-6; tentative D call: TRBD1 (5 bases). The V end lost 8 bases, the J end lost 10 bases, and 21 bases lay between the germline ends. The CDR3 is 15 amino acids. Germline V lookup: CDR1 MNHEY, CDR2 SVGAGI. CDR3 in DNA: TGTGCCAGCCGACAAAGGAGGGGATTTAACTCACCCCTCCACTTT. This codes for CASRQRRGFNSPLHF.

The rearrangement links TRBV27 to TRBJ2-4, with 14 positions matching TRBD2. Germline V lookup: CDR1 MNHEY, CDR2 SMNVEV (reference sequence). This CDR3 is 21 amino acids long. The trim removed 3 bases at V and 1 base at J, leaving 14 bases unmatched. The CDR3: CASSLSGLAGGRGTAKNIQYF. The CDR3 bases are TGTGCCAGCAGTTTGTCAGGACTAGCGGGAGGCCGAGGAACGGCCAAAAACATTCAGTACTTC.

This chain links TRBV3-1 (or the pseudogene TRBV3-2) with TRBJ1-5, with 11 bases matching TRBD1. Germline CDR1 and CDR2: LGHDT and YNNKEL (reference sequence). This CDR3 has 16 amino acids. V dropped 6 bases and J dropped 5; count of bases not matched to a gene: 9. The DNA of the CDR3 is TGTGCCAGCAGTCTTCATCCGGGACAGGGGGATCAGCCCCAGCATTTT. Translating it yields CASSLHPGQGDQPQHF.

CDR3 coding DNA: TGCGCCAGCAGCCAAGTTCCCGACCGCTTAAATCAGCCCCAGCATTTT. Translation gives CASSQVPDRLNQPQHF. This chain connects TRBV4-1 to TRBJ1-5; D call uncertain. The CDR3 consists of 16 residues. The V gene's germline CDR1 is MGHRA and CDR2 YSYEKL. Trimming removed 1 base from V and 4 bases from J, with 14 bases in between.

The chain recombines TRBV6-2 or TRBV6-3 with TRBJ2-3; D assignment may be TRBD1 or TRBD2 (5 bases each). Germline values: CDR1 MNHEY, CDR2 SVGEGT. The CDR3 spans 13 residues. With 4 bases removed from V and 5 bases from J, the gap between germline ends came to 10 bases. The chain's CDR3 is CASSSGTVDTQYF. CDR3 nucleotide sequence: TGTGCCAGCAGTTCGGGGACGGTAGATACGCAGTATTTT.

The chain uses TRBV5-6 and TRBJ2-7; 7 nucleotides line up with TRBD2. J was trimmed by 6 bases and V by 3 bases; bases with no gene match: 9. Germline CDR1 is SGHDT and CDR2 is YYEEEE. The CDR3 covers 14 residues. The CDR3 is CASSSHGGGFEQYF. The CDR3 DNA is TGTGCCAGCAGCTCCCATGGGGGAGGGTTCGAGCAGTACTTC.

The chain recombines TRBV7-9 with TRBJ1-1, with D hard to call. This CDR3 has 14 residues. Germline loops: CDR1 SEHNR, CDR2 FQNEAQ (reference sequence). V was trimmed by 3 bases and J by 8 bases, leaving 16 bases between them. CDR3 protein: CASSFTVSREEAFF. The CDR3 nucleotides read TGTGCCAGCAGCTTCACAGTTTCAAGGGAGGAAGCTTTCTTT. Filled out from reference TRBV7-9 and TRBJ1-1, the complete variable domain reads DTGVSQNPRHKITKRGQNVTFRCDPISEHNRLYWYRQTLGQGPEFLTYFQNEAQLEKSRLLSDRFSAERPKGSFSTLEIQRTEQGDSAMYLCASSFTVSREEAFFGQGTRLTVV.

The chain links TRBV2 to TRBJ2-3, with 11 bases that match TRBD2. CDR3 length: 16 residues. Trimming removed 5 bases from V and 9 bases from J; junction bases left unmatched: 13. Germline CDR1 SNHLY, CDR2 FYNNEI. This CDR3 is CASSLTSGNSPGTQYF. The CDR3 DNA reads TGTGCCAGCAGTCTGACTAGCGGGAATAGCCCGGGGACGCAGTATTTT.